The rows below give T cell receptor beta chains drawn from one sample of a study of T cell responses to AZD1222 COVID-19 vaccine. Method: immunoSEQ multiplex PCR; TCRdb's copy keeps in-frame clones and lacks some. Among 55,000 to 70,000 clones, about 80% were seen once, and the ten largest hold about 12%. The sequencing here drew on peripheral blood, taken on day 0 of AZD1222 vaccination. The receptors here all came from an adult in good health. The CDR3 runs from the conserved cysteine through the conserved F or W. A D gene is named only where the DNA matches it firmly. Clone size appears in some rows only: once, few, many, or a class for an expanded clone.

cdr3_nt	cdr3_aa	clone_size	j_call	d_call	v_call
TGTGCCAGCAGCCAAGGGGTAGGGACAGGGGTCGCCTATGAGCAGTTCTTC	CASSQGVGTGVAYEQFF	-	TRBJ2-1	TRBD1	TRBV3-1/TRBV3-2
TGTGCCAGCAGCTTGGGGGGGGGATTCCAGTACTTC	CASSLGGGFQYF	once	TRBJ2-5	TRBD2	TRBV5-4
TGTGCCAGCAGTGAGACGAACACCGGGGAGCTGTTTTTT	CASSETNTGELFF	few	TRBJ2-2	-	TRBV6-4
TGCAGCGTTGAGTATACTAGCGGGGGGGCACAGGGTGAGCAGTTCTTC	CSVEYTSGGAQGEQFF	-	TRBJ2-1	TRBD2	TRBV29-1
TGTGCCAGCACCCGCGGTACAGATACGCAGTATTTT	CASTRGTDTQYF	-	TRBJ2-3	-	TRBV11-2
TGCAGCGCGGGCCCGGCGAGCTCCTACGAGCAGTACTTC	CSAGPASSYEQYF	-	TRBJ2-7	-	TRBV29-1
TGTGCCAGCAGCTTGGGGGTAGCGGAATACAATGAGCAGTTCTTC	CASSLGVAEYNEQFF	-	TRBJ2-1	-	TRBV5-5
TGCGCCAGCAGCTATACTAGCGGGGTGTACAATGAGCAGTTCTTC	CASSYTSGVYNEQFF	-	TRBJ2-1	TRBD2	TRBV5-1
TGTGCCAGCAGCTTAGACAGGGATCGCTCACCCCTCCACTTT	CASSLDRDRSPLHF	-	TRBJ1-6	-	TRBV11-2
TGCGCCAGCAGCTTAAGCGGGGGGACCTACAATGAGCAGTTCTTC	CASSLSGGTYNEQFF	-	TRBJ2-1	TRBD2	TRBV5-1
TGTGCCAGAAGCTCGCCGGGACAGGGCTACGAGCAGTACTTC	CARSSPGQGYEQYF	once	TRBJ2-7	-	TRBV7-5
TGCAGTGCTAGTCGCCAGGGGACAGGCAATCAGCCCCAGCATTTT	CSASRQGTGNQPQHF	-	TRBJ1-5	TRBD1	TRBV20-1
TGTGCCAGCAGCCAAGATCTTCGTGGAGGGGACTATGGCTACACCTTC	CASSQDLRGGDYGYTF	once	TRBJ1-2	-	TRBV3-1/TRBV3-2
TGCGCCAGCAGTGGTGGGGTAAGAGGGAATACGCAGTATTTT	CASSGGVRGNTQYF	-	TRBJ2-3	-	TRBV10-1
TGTGCCAGCAGTCCCCGACAGTTGAACACTGAAGCTTTCTTT	CASSPRQLNTEAFF	-	TRBJ1-1	-	TRBV28
TGTGCCAGCAGCGTGGCGGGGAATCAGCCCCAGCATTTT	CASSVAGNQPQHF	few	TRBJ1-5	-	TRBV12-3/TRBV12-4
TGCAGTGCTAGTTTGGGTCATAGCAATCAGCCCCAGCATTTT	CSASLGHSNQPQHF	-	TRBJ1-5	-	TRBV20-1
TGTGCCAGCAGCCCTGGTTGGGGGGCGTCACCCCTCCACTTT	CASSPGWGASPLHF	-	TRBJ1-6	-	TRBV5-4
TGTGCCAGCAGCCCGCGGACAGGTGCTCAGCCCCAGCATTTT	CASSPRTGAQPQHF	-	TRBJ1-5	TRBD1	TRBV3-1/TRBV3-2
TGTGCCAGCAGAGCGGGACAGGGGGCGCGAGAGACCCAGTACTTC	CASRAGQGARETQYF	few	TRBJ2-5	TRBD1	TRBV6-5
TGTGCCAGTAAATACGGCGGGGCGCGGGGTGAGCAGTTCTTC	CASKYGGARGEQFF	-	TRBJ2-1	-	TRBV19
TGTGCCAGCAGTCCGGGGACCTCCCTTACCTCAGATACGCAGTATTTT	CASSPGTSLTSDTQYF	-	TRBJ2-3	-	TRBV27
TGCGCCAGCAGCTTGAATCCCAATGAAAAACTGTTTTTT	CASSLNPNEKLFF	-	TRBJ1-4	-	TRBV5-1
TGTGCCAGCAGCTCGATCTCAACTAACTATGGCTACACCTTC	CASSSISTNYGYTF	few	TRBJ1-2	-	TRBV28
TGTGCCAGCAGCAATCCGGGACTAGCGGGGGGCATCGATACGCAGTATTTT	CASSNPGLAGGIDTQYF	-	TRBJ2-3	TRBD2	TRBV7-8
TGTGCCAGCAGCCAAATGCAACAGGGGGCTTATGGCTACACCTTC	CASSQMQQGAYGYTF	once	TRBJ1-2	TRBD1	TRBV3-1/TRBV3-2
TGTGCCAGCAGCTCCCACCGGGGGTTAGGAGAGACCCAGTACTTC	CASSSHRGLGETQYF	-	TRBJ2-5	-	TRBV7-2
TGTGCCAGCAGCTCAGGGCAAGCTCGTCAGCCCCAGCATTTT	CASSSGQARQPQHF	-	TRBJ1-5	-	TRBV7-9
TGCAGTGCTGGCAACAATGAGCAGTTCTTC	CSAGNNEQFF	-	TRBJ2-1	-	TRBV20-1
TGTGCCAGTAACGTGGGACAGGGGGACTATGGCTACACCTTC	CASNVGQGDYGYTF	-	TRBJ1-2	TRBD1	TRBV19
TGCGCCAGCAGCTTGGGGACGGGGATGAACACTGAAGCTTTCTTT	CASSLGTGMNTEAFF	-	TRBJ1-1	-	TRBV5-1
TGCGCCAGCAGCCAAGTAATCCAAAACACTGAAGCTTTCTTT	CASSQVIQNTEAFF	-	TRBJ1-1	-	TRBV4-1
TGTGCCAGCAGTCTCCAACGAGGGGAAAAACTGTTTTTT	CASSLQRGEKLFF	-	TRBJ1-4	-	TRBV3-1/TRBV3-2
TGTGCCAGCAGGCCACCCATGGGCGATAATTCACCCCTCCACTTT	CASRPPMGDNSPLHF	-	TRBJ1-6	-	TRBV6-5
TGTGCCAGCAGCGTAGTGGACTACGAGCAAGAGACCCAGTACTTC	CASSVVDYEQETQYF	once	TRBJ2-5	-	TRBV9
TGTGCCAGCAGCCAAGGGAGTCAATATAATTCACCCCTCCACTTT	CASSQGSQYNSPLHF	-	TRBJ1-6	-	TRBV3-1/TRBV3-2
TGTGCCAGCCACCCAGGGGCTGTCAGTCAAGAGACCCAGTACTTC	CASHPGAVSQETQYF	-	TRBJ2-5	-	TRBV6-5
TGTGCCAGCAGTAAAGTAAGACTAGCTTTGGGGACAGATACGCAGTATTTT	CASSKVRLALGTDTQYF	-	TRBJ2-3	TRBD2	TRBV6-1
TGCGCCAGCAGCTTGGGACCGGGACAGGGGTCAGATACGCAGTATTTT	CASSLGPGQGSDTQYF	-	TRBJ2-3	TRBD1	TRBV5-1
TGTGCCAGAAGCGCCAGGACAGGGGTGACCGTATGTAATTCACCCCTCCACTTT	CARSARTGVTVCNSPLHF	-	TRBJ1-6	TRBD1	TRBV5-3
TGTGCCAGCACTTTAGAACAGGACCAAGAGACCCAGTACTTC	CASTLEQDQETQYF	-	TRBJ2-5	-	TRBV2
TGCGCCAGCAGCCAAGGACGGAACACCGGGGAGCTGTTTTTT	CASSQGRNTGELFF	few	TRBJ2-2	-	TRBV4-1
TGTGCCAGCAGTGACTCCTTGACGGATCAGCCCCAGCATTTT	CASSDSLTDQPQHF	few	TRBJ1-5	-	TRBV6-5